This T cell receptor (beta chain) derives from a study of T-cell reconstitution after alpha-beta-depleted transplantation in children (dated by TCRdb to the mid-2010s). Background for the entire study: T-cell immune reconstitution after TCRalphabeta/CD19-depleted allogeneic hematopoietic cell transplantation in children was quantitatively tracked in the study by means of TCR repertoire profiling. What the research found in general, with its limitations: Over the following months the frequencies of hyperexpanded clones went down, and after one year T-cell counts and TCRbeta diversity were mostly credited to newly produced T cells. In some patients, the high TCRbeta diversity seen at day 60 was put down to recipient T cells and intrathymic progenitors that had survived conditioning. Apparently early alphabetaT-cell count recovery about two months after transplant reportedly relied on only several hundred rapidly expanded clones derived from non-depleted graft cells.

To prepare the library, PCR was applied. For sequencing, an Illumina HiSeq 2500 was employed. To normalize quantification of the TCRbeta repertoire, the TCR libraries were built with molecular barcoding that relied on unique molecular identifiers. TCRdb handled the public reads itself, with Q25 trimming in fastp and clone calling in MiXCR, and kept productive beta chains. Identical CDR3 protein sequences are pooled into one entry, listed with their most common genes and DNA. The sample profile shows fewer than 750,000 distinct CDR3 sequences; approximately 22% of them were found once. The biggest ten clones account for 13% to 15% of the sample. V was cut back by 6 bases and J by 3 bases, leaving a gap of 9 bases between them. Including cysteine and phenylalanine, the CDR3 has 11 amino acids. Of all the DNA, just the CDR3 is kept, 33 bases in frame from base 1. Via the germline V gene (reference sequence), CDR1 is DFQATT and CDR2 SNEGSKA.

This clonotype was detected only a few times. Its antigen is unknown. The input lacks base qualities; no much larger clone sits a single base away. The sample's treatment or condition, from its label and the paper: allogeneic hematopoietic cell transplantation with graft depleted of TCRalphabeta T cells and CD19 B cells. The children who served as transplant recipients had been given grafts of TCRalphabeta/CD19-depleted allogeneic hematopoietic cells. This specimen consisted of PBMCs, mostly from graft donor cells, obtained 360 days after TCRalphabeta/CD19-depleted stem cell transplant. This sequence was found in a boy under two years old who had a stem cell transplant for acute myeloid leukemia, so the T cells may come from the graft donor. Recombination joined TRBV20-1 with TRBJ2-7; 5 matching bases give a weak D call of TRBD2. The nucleotides are TGCAGTGCGCAGAGGGACTACGAGCAGTACTTC. It translates as CSAQRDYEQYF.